The source of this T cell receptor (beta chain) is a study of cytomegalovirus exposure and HLA in healthy donors. To note about this clone: The junction differs from germline at one of its ends, possibly a read error.

With 60 Vbeta and 13 Jbeta primers, the PCR was carried out. Sequencing was performed with immunoSEQ multiplex PCR; in TCRdb, only in-frame clones are kept and a portion is missing. The data contain fewer than 65,000 clones, 60% to 80% of them singletons. The sequence came from a woman between 40 and 55 years old in good health and CMV-seropositive. What was sequenced was PBMCs.

The CDR3, as DNA: TGTGCCACCAGTGGGGGGGCTTATAATTCACCCCCCCACTTT. Translation: CATSGGAYNSPPHF. The chain uses TRBV19 and TRBJ1-6; possibly TRBD1 for D (6 bases). The CDR3 totals 14 residues. Germline values: CDR1 LNHDA, CDR2 SQIVND (reference sequence).